One and the same sample provided the 21 T cell receptor beta chains below, sequenced in a study of cytomegalovirus exposure and HLA in healthy donors. This PCR relied on a set of 60 Vbeta primers and 13 Jbeta primers. TCRdb keeps only in-frame clones here, not all; method: immunoSEQ multiplex PCR. The table has 90,000 to 120,000 clones, approximately 74% seen once. The specimen sequenced was PBMCs. These receptors originate from a woman in her forties in good health and CMV-seropositive.

For this clone: Other DNA sequences in this specimen translate into the identical CDR3. The chain has TRBV5-1 and TRBJ2-5; 10 bases are shared with TRBD2. The CDR3 loop spans 15 amino acids. The germline V gene encodes CDR1 SGHRS and CDR2 YFSETQ. The V gene end was trimmed by 0 bases and the J gene end by 2 bases; junction bases not matched to a gene: 1. This CDR3 reads CASSLVAGGQETQYF. The CDR3 DNA reads as TGCGCCAGCAGCTTGGTAGCGGGGGGTCAAGAGACCCAGTACTTC.

This clone was seen a single time. The V gene is TRBV7-9, the J gene TRBJ2-3; 10 bases match TRBD2. V shed 7 bases, J shed 3 bases, and the junction held 7 bases outside the gene matches. This CDR3 comprises 15 residues. CDR1 and CDR2 (germline): SEHNR, FQNEAQ (reference sequence). The CDR3 here is CASKAGTSVTDTQYF. CDR3 sequence (DNA): TGTGCCAGCAAAGCCGGGACTAGCGTTACAGATACGCAGTATTTT. The variable domain in full, completed from reference TRBV7-9 and TRBJ2-3, reads DTGVSQNPRHKITKRGQNVTFRCDPISEHNRLYWYRQTLGQGPEFLTYFQNEAQLEKSRLLSDRFSAERPKGSFSTLEIQRTEQGDSAMYLCASKAGTSVTDTQYFGPGTRLTVL.

The chain links TRBV30 to TRBJ1-5; D gene ambiguous. From germline, CDR1 is GTSNPN and CDR2 SVGIG (reference sequence). The CDR3 consists of 13 residues. V lost 2 bases, J lost 5 bases, and 10 bases lay in between. In DNA, the CDR3 is TGTGCCTGGAGTTTAGGGAGGGATCAGCCCCAGCATTTT. It yields the protein CAWSLGRDQPQHF.

V is TRBV15 and J is TRBJ1-1; no clear D gene. This CDR3 contains 13 residues. Germline CDR1 is LNHNV and CDR2 is YYDKDF (reference sequence). With 1 base removed from V and 7 bases from J, the gap between germline ends came to 10 bases. In DNA form, the CDR3 reads TGTGCCACCAGCAGAGGAACTGCCCTTGAAGCTTTCTTT. Protein product: CATSRGTALEAFF.

The V call is TRBV19, the J call TRBJ2-7; TRBD1 aligns across 7 bases. This CDR3 is 15 amino acids long. Germline V gene lookup returns CDR1 LNHDA and CDR2 SQIVND (reference sequence). With V trimmed by 5 bases and J by 6 bases, 13 bases remained unmatched. For the CDR3, the DNA is TGTGCCAGTAGTGCCGCCGGGACAGTCCTTTTCGAGCAGTACTTC. Translated: CASSAAGTVLFEQYF.

The V call is TRBV30, the J call TRBJ1-6; possible D gene TRBD1, 6 bases. The ends were cut back, 3 bases at V and 9 bases at J, with 18 bases in the middle. The CDR3 runs to 15 residues. Germline values: CDR1 GTSNPN, CDR2 SVGIG (reference sequence). The CDR3 region is CAWRGRGGDTSPLHF. CDR3 DNA: TGTGCCTGGAGGGGAAGGGGAGGGGACACTTCACCCCTCCACTTT.

The chain links TRBV5-1 to TRBJ2-5, with D tentatively TRBD1 (8 bases). The V end was cut by 4 bases, the J end by 5 bases, with 18 bases between. The CDR3 runs 15 residues. The V gene's germline CDR1 is SGHRS and CDR2 YFSETQ. This CDR3 is CASSPMTGEGETQYF. Here the CDR3 DNA reads TGCGCCAGCAGCCCAATGACAGGGGAGGGTGAGACCCAGTACTTC.

This clone was seen only a few times. The chain couples TRBV15 to TRBJ1-2, with 9 bases that match TRBD1. V gave up 3 bases and J gave up 4 bases; unmatched junction bases: 6. Looked up from germline, CDR1 is LNHNV and CDR2 is YYDKDF (reference sequence). This CDR3 contains 15 residues. CDR3 DNA: TGTGCCACCAGCAGGGGACAGGGTGGTAGCTATGGCTACACCTTC. It translates to CATSRGQGGSYGYTF. Full variable domain (outside the CDR3, taken from reference TRBV15 and TRBJ1-2): DAMVIQNPRYQVTQFGKPVTLSCSQTLNHNVMYWYQQKSSQAPKLLFHYYDKDFNNEADTPDNFQSRRPNTSFCFLDIRSPGLGDTAMYLCATSRGQGGSYGYTFGSGTRLTVV.

The V gene is TRBV4-2, the J gene TRBJ1-1; D is uncertain. The CDR3 has 15 residues. V lost 4 bases to trimming and J lost 0 bases, with 12 bases between them. In germline, CDR1 is LGHNA, CDR2 YNFKEQ. In nucleotides, the CDR3 is TGTGCCAGCAGCCTGTCGCGGGTCATGAACACTGAAGCTTTCTTT. Translated: CASSLSRVMNTEAFF.

The chain uses TRBV11-2 and TRBJ2-5; the D gene is possibly TRBD2 (7 bases). The CDR3 is made up of 15 amino acids. Trimming removed 5 bases at V and 5 bases at J, with 18 bases between. Germline lookup yields CDR1 SGHAT and CDR2 FQNNGV. The CDR3 DNA reads as TGTGCCAGCAGCCCAGGGACGGGGGGCCCGGAGACCCAGTACTTC. Translation gives CASSPGTGGPETQYF. The whole variable domain, filled in from reference TRBV11-2 and TRBJ2-5, reads EAGVAQSPRYKIIEKRQSVAFWCNPISGHATLYWYQQILGQGPKLLIQFQNNGVVDDSQLPKDRFSAERLKGVDSTLKIQPAKLEDSAVYLCASSPGTGGPETQYFGPGTRLLVL.

The chain has TRBV6-6 and TRBJ2-5; 7 positions match TRBD1. Germline CDR1 reads MNHNY; CDR2 reads SVGAGI (reference sequence). With V trimmed by 4 bases and J by 1 base, 3 bases remained unmatched. The CDR3 consists of 14 residues. The CDR3 DNA is TGTGCCAGCAGTTTAACAGGGGCCCAAGAGACCCAGTACTTC. It codes for CASSLTGAQETQYF.

This rearrangement joins TRBV29-1 to TRBJ2-1; TRBD2 matches 9 bases. The V gene end was trimmed by 3 bases and the J gene end by 7 bases; junction bases not matched to a gene: 7. In germline, CDR1 is SQVTM, CDR2 ANQGSEA. CDR3 size: 14 residues. The CDR3 region is CSVEVRGGGNEQFF. The CDR3 nucleotides are TGCAGCGTTGAGGTGCGGGGGGGCGGAAATGAGCAGTTCTTC.

The rearrangement joins TRBV6-6 to TRBJ1-6, with a tentative D call TRBD1 (5 bases). CDR1 and CDR2 (germline): MNHNY, SVGAGI (reference sequence). V dropped 5 bases and J dropped 15 bases, with 17 bases sitting between them. The CDR3 is made up of 13 amino acids. The CDR3 reads CASSPSTSGGLHF. The CDR3, as DNA: TGTGCCAGCAGTCCCTCTACAAGCGGGGGCCTCCACTTT.

V gene TRBV5-1 combines with J gene TRBJ2-1; TRBD2 matches at 8 bases. CDR3 size: 15 residues. Per germline, CDR1 SGHRS and CDR2 YFSETQ. Unmatched junction bases numbered 7, after V lost 0 bases and J lost 8 bases. The CDR3 sequence is CASSLAIGLAYEQFF. CDR3 DNA: TGCGCCAGCAGCTTGGCTATAGGACTAGCCTATGAGCAGTTCTTC. Variable domain in full (rest from reference TRBV5-1 and TRBJ2-1): KAGVTQTPRYLIKTRGQQVTLSCSPISGHRSVSWYQQTPGQGLQFLFEYFSETQRNKGNFPGRFSGRQFSNSRSEMNVSTLELGDSALYLCASSLAIGLAYEQFFGPGTRLTVL.

J is TRBJ1-1 and V is TRBV7-8; perhaps TRBD1 as D (6 bases). Trimming shortened V by 1 base and J by 8 bases, and 17 bases separated the two germline ends. CDR3 length: 15 amino acids. Germline CDR1 SGHVS, CDR2 FQNEAQ. The CDR3 here is CASSLVGGGETEAFF. CDR3 DNA: TGTGCCAGCAGCTTAGTAGGGGGGGGTGAGACCGAAGCTTTCTTT.

The chain links TRBV19 to TRBJ1-5; 9 nucleotides agree with TRBD1. With 7 bases clipped from V and 4 bases from J, the junction kept 8 bases outside the gene matches. Germline loops: CDR1 LNHDA, CDR2 SQIVND (reference sequence). This CDR3 spans 15 amino acids. Written as DNA, the CDR3 is TGTGCCAGTACCTCGGGACAGGGCGGTAATCAGCCCCAGCATTTT. This translates into CASTSGQGGNQPQHF.

This sequence joins TRBV2 and TRBJ2-1; possibly TRBD2 for D (5 bases). Per germline, CDR1 SNHLY and CDR2 FYNNEI. This CDR3 has 13 residues. V was cut by 7 bases and J by 4 bases, with 11 bases left in between. This CDR3 reads CASIPGEYNEQFF. Written as DNA, the CDR3 is TGTGCCAGCATCCCTGGGGAGTACAATGAGCAGTTCTTC.

V usage is TRBV7-9 and J usage is TRBJ1-3; D is possibly TRBD1 (5 bases). Per germline, CDR1 SEHNR and CDR2 FQNEAQ (reference sequence). This CDR3 is built from 13 residues. The V end lost 4 bases, the J end lost 2 bases, and 6 bases lay between the germline ends. CDR3 in DNA: TGTGCCAGCAGCTCGACAGCTGGAAACACCATATATTTT. Translating it yields CASSSTAGNTIYF.

The genes are TRBV7-8 and TRBJ1-5, with D maybe TRBD1 (5 bases). The CDR3 runs 15 residues. CDR1 is SGHVS, CDR2 FQNEAQ, per germline. The V and J ends lost 2 bases and 4 bases respectively, with 12 bases between them. In DNA, the CDR3 is TGTGCCAGCAGCTTAAACAGGAATCAGAATCAGCCCCAGCATTTT. Translated, it gives CASSLNRNQNQPQHF.

J is TRBJ2-1 and V is TRBV29-1, with 12 bases lining up with TRBD1. This CDR3 is 15 amino acids long. The germline V gene has CDR1 SQVTM and CDR2 ANQGSEA. V was clipped by 7 bases and J by 5 bases; unmatched bases: 9. CDR3 coding DNA: TGCAGCGCCCACCCGGGACAGGGGGCGGACAATGAGCAGTTCTTC. Translation gives CSAHPGQGADNEQFF.

This clone has more than one count but fewer than ten. This sequence joins TRBV29-1 and TRBJ1-1; D perhaps matches TRBD1 (5 bases). Trimming left V 6 bases short and J 3 bases short, with 11 bases between. Germline CDR1 and CDR2: SQVTM and ANQGSEA. This CDR3 spans 12 amino acids. CDR3 loop: CSVGVYDTEAFF. In DNA, the CDR3 is TGCAGCGTAGGGGTGTACGACACTGAAGCTTTCTTT.